This T cell receptor beta chain was captured by sequencing in a study of blood T cells in healthy people across ages. Study-level results: Diversity estimated from one million T cells was considered an underestimate.

This clonotype occurred a few times. Its target is not known. Alongside a J-beta primer mix, a sample-barcoded 5' primer served in a second PCR lasting roughly 7 to 11 cycles. One entry per CDR3 protein results from TCRdb running MiXCR on the 5' RACE reads. The table includes 1.5 million to 2 million distinct CDR3 sequences, roughly 27% detected once. The sequence derives from a woman aged 25 to 39 in good health. Input material: blood.

CDR3 residues: CAWNGETQYF. For the CDR3, the DNA is TGTGCCTGGAACGGGGAGACCCAGTACTTC. V usage is TRBV30 and J usage is TRBJ2-5; no firm D call. The CDR3 totals 10 residues. Germline lookup yields CDR1 GTSNPN and CDR2 SVGIG (reference sequence). V lost 4 bases to trimming and J lost 5 bases, with 5 bases between them.